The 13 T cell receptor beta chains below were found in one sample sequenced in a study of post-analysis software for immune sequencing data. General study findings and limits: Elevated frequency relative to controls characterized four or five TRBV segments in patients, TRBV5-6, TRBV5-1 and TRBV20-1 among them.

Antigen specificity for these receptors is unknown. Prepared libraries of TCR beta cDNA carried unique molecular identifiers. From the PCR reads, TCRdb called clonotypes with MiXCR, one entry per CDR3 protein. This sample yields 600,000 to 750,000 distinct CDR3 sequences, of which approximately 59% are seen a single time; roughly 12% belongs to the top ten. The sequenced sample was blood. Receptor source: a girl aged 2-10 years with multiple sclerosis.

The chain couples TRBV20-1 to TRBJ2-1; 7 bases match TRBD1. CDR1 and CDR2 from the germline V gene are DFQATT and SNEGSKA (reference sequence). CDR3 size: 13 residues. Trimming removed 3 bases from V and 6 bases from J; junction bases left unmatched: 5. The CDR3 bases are TGCAGTGCTAGGGTACAGGGGCCCAATGAGCAGTTCTTC. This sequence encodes CSARVQGPNEQFF.

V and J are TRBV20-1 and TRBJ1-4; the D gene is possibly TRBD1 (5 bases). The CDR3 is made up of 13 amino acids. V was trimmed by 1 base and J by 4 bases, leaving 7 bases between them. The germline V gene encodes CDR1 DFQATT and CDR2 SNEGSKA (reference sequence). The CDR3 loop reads CSARAGINEKLFF. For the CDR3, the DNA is TGCAGTGCTAGAGCAGGGATTAATGAAAAACTGTTTTTT.

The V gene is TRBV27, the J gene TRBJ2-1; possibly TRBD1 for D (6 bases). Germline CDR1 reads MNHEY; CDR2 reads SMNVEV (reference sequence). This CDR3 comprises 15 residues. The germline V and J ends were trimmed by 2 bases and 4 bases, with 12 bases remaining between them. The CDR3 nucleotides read TGTGCCAGCAGTTTAGAACAGGGACCTTACAATGAGCAGTTCTTC. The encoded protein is CASSLEQGPYNEQFF.

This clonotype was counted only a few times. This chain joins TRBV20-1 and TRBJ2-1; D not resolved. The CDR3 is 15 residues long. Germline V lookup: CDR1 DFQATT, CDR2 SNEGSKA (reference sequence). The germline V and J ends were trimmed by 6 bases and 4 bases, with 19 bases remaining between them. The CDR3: CSATDRRAEYNEQFF. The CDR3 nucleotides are TGCAGTGCCACGGATCGACGGGCGGAGTACAATGAGCAGTTCTTC.

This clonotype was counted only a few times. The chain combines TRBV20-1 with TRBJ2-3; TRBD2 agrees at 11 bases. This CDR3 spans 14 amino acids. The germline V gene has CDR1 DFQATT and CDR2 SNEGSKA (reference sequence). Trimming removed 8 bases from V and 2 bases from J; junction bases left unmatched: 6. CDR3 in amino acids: CSMTSGILTDTQYF. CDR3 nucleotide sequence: TGCAGTATGACTAGCGGGATTCTCACAGATACGCAGTATTTT.

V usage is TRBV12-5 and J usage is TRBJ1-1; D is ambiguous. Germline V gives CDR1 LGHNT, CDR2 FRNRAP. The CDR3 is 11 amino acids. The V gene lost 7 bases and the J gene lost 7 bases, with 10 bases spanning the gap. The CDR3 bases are TGTGCTAGTGCCTACGGCCTTGAAGCTTTCTTT. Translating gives CASAYGLEAFF. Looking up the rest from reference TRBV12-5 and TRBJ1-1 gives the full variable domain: DARVTQTPRHKVTEMGQEVTMRCQPILGHNTVFWYRQTMMQGLELLAYFRNRAPLDDSGMPKDRFSAEMPDATLATLKIQPSEPRDSAVYFCASAYGLEAFFGQGTRLTVV.

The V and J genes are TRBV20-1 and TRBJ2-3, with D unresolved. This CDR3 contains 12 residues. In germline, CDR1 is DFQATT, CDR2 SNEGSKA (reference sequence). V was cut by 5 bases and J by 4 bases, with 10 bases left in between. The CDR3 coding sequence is TGCAGTGCTCCAGGTCAGGCAGATACGCAGTATTTT. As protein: CSAPGQADTQYF.

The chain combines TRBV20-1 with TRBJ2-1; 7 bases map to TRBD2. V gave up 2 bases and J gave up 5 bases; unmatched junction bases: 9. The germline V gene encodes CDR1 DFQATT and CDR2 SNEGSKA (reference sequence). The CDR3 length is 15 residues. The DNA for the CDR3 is TGCAGTGCTAGAAGCTTACTAGCGCACGACAATGAGCAGTTCTTC. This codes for CSARSLLAHDNEQFF.

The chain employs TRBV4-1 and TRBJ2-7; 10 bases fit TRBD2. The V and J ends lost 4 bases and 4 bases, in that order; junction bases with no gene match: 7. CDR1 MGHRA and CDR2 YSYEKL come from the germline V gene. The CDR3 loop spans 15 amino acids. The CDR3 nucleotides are TGCGCCAGCAGCCTCCTAGCGGGAGTCGAATACGAGCAGTACTTC. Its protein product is CASSLLAGVEYEQYF.

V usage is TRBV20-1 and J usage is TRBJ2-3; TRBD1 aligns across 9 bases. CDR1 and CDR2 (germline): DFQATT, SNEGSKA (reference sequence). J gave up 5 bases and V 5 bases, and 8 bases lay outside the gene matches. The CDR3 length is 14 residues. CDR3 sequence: CSAHKGQGIDTQYF. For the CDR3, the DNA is TGCAGTGCTCACAAGGGACAGGGCATAGATACGCAGTATTTT.

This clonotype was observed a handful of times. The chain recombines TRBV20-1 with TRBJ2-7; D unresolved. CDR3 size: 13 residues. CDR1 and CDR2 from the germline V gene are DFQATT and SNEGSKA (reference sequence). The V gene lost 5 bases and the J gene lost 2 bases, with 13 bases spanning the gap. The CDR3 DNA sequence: TGCAGTGCTGGGTTACAGTTCCCCTACGAGCAGTACTTC. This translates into CSAGLQFPYEQYF.

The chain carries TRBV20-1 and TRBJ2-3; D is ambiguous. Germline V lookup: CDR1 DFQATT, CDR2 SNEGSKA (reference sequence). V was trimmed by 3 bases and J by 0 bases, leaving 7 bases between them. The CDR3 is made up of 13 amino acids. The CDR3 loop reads CSARIYSTDTQYF. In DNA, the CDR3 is TGCAGTGCTAGGATATATAGCACAGATACGCAGTATTTT.

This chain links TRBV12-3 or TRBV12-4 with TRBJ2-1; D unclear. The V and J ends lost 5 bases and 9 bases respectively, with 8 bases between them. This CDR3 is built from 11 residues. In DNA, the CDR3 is TGTGCCAGCAGTCCAGTGACTGAGCAGTTCTTC. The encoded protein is CASSPVTEQFF.